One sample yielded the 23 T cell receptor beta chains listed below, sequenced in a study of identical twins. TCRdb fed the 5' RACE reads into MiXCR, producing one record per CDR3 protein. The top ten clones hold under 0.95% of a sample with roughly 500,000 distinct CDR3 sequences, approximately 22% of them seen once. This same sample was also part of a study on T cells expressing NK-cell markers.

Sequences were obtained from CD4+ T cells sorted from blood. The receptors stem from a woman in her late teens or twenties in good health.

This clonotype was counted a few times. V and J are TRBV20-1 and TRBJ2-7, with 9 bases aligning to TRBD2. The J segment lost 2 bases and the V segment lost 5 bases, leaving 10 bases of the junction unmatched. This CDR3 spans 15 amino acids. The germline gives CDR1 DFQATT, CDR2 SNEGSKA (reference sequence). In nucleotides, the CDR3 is TGCAGTGCTGTGCGCCTCTTAGCGGGGGCCTACGAGCAGTACTTC. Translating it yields CSAVRLLAGAYEQYF.

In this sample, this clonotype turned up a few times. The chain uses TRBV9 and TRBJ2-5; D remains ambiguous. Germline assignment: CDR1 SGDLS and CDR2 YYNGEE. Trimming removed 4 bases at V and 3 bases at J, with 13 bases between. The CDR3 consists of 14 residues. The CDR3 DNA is TGTGCCAGCAGCATCGGGCTGGAAAAAGAGACCCAGTACTTC. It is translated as CASSIGLEKETQYF.

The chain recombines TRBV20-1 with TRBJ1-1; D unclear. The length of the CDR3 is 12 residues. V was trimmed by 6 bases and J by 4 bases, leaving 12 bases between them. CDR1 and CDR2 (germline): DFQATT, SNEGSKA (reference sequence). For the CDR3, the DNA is TGCAGTGCGGCAGGTTCGGGCACTGAAGCTTTCTTT. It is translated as CSAAGSGTEAFF.

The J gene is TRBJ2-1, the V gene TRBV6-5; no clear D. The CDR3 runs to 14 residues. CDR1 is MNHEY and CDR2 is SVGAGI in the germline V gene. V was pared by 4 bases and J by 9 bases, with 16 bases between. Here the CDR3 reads CASSSLPEVGEQFF. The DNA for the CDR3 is TGTGCCAGCAGTTCCCTCCCTGAGGTCGGTGAGCAGTTCTTC.

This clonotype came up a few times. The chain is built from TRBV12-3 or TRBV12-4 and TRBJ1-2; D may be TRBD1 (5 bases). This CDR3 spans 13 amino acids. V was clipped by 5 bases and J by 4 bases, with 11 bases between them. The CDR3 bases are TGTGCCAGCAGTCGGGACGGGGGCTATGGCTACACCTTC. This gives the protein CASSRDGGYGYTF.

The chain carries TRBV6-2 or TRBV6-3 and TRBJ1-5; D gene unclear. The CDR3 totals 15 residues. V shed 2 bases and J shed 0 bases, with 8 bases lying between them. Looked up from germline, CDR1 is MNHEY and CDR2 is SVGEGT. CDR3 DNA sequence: TGTGCCAGCAGTTACACGGGGTATAGCAATCAGCCCCAGCATTTT. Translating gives CASSYTGYSNQPQHF.

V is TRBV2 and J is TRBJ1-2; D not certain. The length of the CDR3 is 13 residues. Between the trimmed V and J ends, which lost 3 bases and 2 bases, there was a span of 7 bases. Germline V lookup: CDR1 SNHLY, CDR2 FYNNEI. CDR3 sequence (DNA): TGTGCCAGCAGTGATGAGGTGAACTATGGCTACACCTTC. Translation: CASSDEVNYGYTF.

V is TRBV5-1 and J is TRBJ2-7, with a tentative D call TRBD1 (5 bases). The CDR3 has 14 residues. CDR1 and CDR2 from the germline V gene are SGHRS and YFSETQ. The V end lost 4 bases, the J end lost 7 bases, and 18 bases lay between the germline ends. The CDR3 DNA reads TGCGCCAGCAGCACAGGACACAACCTCGGGGAGCAGTACTTC. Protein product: CASSTGHNLGEQYF.

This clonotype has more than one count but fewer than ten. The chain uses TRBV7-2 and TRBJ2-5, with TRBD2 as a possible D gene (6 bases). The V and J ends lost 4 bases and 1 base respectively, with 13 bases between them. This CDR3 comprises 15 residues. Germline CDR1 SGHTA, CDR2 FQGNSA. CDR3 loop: CASSSGSGRQETQYF. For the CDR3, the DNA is TGTGCCAGCAGCTCGGGTAGCGGCCGCCAAGAGACCCAGTACTTC.

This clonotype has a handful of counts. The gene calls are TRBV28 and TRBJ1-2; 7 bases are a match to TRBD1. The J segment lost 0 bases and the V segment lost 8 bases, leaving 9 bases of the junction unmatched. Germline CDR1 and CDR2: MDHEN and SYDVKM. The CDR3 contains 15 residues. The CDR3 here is CASGHGGGANYGYTF. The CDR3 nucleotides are TGTGCCAGCGGGCATGGAGGGGGCGCTAACTATGGCTACACCTTC.

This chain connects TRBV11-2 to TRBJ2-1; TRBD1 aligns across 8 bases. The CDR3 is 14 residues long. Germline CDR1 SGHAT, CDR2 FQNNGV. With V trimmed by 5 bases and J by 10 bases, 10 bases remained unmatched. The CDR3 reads CASSPTLRGREQFF. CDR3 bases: TGTGCCAGCAGCCCCACCCTCAGGGGGCGGGAGCAGTTCTTC.

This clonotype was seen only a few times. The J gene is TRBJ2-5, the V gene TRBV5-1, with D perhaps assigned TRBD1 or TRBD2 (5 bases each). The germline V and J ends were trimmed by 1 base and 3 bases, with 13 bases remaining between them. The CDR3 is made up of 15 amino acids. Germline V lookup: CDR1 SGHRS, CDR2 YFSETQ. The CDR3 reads CASSLRGAFEETQYF. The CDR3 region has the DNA TGCGCCAGCAGCTTGAGGGGAGCCTTCGAAGAGACCCAGTACTTC.

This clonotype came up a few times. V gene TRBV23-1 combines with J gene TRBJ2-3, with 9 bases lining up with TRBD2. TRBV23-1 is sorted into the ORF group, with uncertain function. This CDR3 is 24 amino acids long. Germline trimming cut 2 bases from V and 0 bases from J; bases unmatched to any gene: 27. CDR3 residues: CASSQLTGQRGLAASSTSTDTQYF. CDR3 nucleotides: TGCGCCAGCAGTCAACTAACGGGACAGCGGGGACTAGCAGCGAGCTCCACTAGCACAGATACGCAGTATTTT.

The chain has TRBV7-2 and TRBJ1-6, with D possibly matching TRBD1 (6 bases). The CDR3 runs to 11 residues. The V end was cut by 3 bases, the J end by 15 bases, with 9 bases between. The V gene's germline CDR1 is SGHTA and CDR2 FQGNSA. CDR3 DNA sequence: TGTGCCAGCAGCTTTACAGGGTTCCTCCACTTT. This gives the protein CASSFTGFLHF.

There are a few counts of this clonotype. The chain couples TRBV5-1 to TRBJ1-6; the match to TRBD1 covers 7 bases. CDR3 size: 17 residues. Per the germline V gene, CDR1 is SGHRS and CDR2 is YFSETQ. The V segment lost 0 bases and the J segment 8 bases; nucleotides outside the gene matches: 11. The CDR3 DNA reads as TGCGCCAGCAGCTTGGCCATATTTGACAGGGCTGATTCACCCCTCCACTTT. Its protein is CASSLAIFDRADSPLHF.

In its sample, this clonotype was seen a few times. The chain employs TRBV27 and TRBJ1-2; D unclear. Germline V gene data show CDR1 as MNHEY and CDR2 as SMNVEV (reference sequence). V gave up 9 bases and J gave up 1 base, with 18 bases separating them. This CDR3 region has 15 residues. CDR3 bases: TGTGCCAGTGGCCAAGGGCCTCGAATTAACTATGGCTACACCTTC. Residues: CASGQGPRINYGYTF.

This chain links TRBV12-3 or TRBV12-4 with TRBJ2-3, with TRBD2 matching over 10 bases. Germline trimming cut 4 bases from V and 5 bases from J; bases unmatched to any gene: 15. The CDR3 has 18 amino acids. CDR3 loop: CASSSGRWGAGGIDTQYF. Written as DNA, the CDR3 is TGTGCCAGCAGTTCCGGGAGATGGGGAGCGGGGGGGATAGATACGCAGTATTTT.

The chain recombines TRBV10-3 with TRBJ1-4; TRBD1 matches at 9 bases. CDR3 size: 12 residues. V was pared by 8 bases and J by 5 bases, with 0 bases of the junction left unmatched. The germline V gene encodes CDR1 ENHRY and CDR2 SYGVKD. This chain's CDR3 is CAIGTGNEKLFF. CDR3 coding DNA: TGTGCCATCGGGACAGGGAATGAAAAACTGTTTTTT.

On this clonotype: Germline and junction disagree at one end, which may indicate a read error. CDR3 loop: CASSPRTGSGNTIYF. In DNA, the CDR3 is TGTGCTAGCAGTCCCCGGACAGGCTCTGGAAACACCATATATTTT. The V call is TRBV7-7, the J call TRBJ1-3; 7 bases match TRBD1. The CDR3 loop spans 15 amino acids. The germline V gene has CDR1 SSHAT and CDR2 FNYEAQ (reference sequence). The entire variable domain, with the rest obtained from reference TRBV7-7 and TRBJ1-3, is as follows: GAGVSQSPRYKVTKRGQDVTLRCDPISSHATLYWYQQALGQGPEFLTYFNYEAQPDKSGLPSDRFSAERPEGSISTLTIQRTEQRDSAMYRCASSPRTGSGNTIYFGEGSWLTVV.

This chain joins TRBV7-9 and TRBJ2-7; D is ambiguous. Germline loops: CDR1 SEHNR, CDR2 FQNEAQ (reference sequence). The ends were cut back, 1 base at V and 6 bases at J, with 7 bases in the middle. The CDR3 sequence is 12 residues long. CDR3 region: CASSLVGPEQYF. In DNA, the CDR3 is TGTGCCAGCAGCTTAGTAGGGCCCGAGCAGTACTTC.

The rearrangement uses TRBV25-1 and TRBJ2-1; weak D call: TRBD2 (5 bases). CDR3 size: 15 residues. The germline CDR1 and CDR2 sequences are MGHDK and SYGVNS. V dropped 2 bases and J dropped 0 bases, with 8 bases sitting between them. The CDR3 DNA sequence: TGTGCCAGCAGTGAAATCGGGAACTCCTACAATGAGCAGTTCTTC. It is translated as CASSEIGNSYNEQFF.

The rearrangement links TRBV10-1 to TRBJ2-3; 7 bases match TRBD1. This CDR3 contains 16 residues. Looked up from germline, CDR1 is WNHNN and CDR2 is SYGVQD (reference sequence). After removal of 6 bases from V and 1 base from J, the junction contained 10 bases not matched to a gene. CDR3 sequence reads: CASSVQTGDGTDTQYF. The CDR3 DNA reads TGCGCCAGCAGCGTCCAAACAGGGGATGGCACAGATACGCAGTATTTT.

The CDR3 DNA is TGCAGTGCTAGGTCCCCTTCCTACGAGCAGTACTTC. Protein sequence: CSARSPSYEQYF. The chain links TRBV20-1 to TRBJ2-7; D is uncertain. V lost 3 bases and J 1 base, leaving 7 bases between the germline ends. Germline V CDR1 and CDR2: DFQATT, SNEGSKA (reference sequence). This CDR3 region has 12 residues.